These 21 T cell receptor beta chains were all obtained from the same sample, sequenced in a study of blood T cells in healthy people across ages. PCR was performed a second time for roughly 7 to 12 cycles using a sample-barcoded 5' primer and a J-beta primer mix. A single record per CDR3 protein comes from TCRdb applying MiXCR to the 5' RACE reads. The table has about 1.5 million distinct CDR3 sequences, under 55% seen once. Sequencing was performed on blood. The receptors were sampled from a young woman in good health.

This chain links TRBV20-1 with TRBJ2-1; 7 bases agree with TRBD1. V shed 3 bases and J 1 base; nucleotides not matched to a gene: 6. Germline V lookup: CDR1 DFQATT, CDR2 SNEGSKA (reference sequence). The CDR3 is 15 amino acids. The CDR3 loop is CSARVGGGSYNEQFF. CDR3 nucleotide sequence: TGCAGTGCTAGGGTAGGGGGCGGTTCCTACAATGAGCAGTTCTTC.

The chain links TRBV7-6 to TRBJ2-3; 9 bases map to TRBD2. This CDR3 contains 18 residues. Trimming took 4 bases from V and 3 from J; bases not matched to a gene: 14. The germline gives CDR1 SGHVS, CDR2 FNYEAQ. The CDR3 region is CASSSMGQRGALTDTQYF. The CDR3 region has the DNA TGTGCCAGCAGCTCCATGGGCCAGCGGGGGGCTCTTACAGATACGCAGTATTTT. Full variable domain (remainder filled in from reference TRBV7-6 and TRBJ2-3): GAGVSQSPRYKVTKRGQDVALRCDPISGHVSLYWYRQALGQGPEFLTYFNYEAQQDKSGLPNDRFSAERPEGSISTLTIQRTEQRDSAMYRCASSSMGQRGALTDTQYFGPGTRLTVL.

The chain has TRBV6-6 and TRBJ2-2; 7 bases map to TRBD1. This CDR3 is 14 amino acids long. V gave up 9 bases and J gave up 2 bases; unmatched junction bases: 6. Germline CDR1 and CDR2: MNHNY and SVGAGI (reference sequence). In nucleotides, the CDR3 is TGTGCCAGTTCGACAGGGCGTAACACCGGGGAGCTGTTTTTT. It yields the protein CASSTGRNTGELFF.

The DNA for the CDR3 is TGTGCCAGCAGTCCCCCCGGGACTAGGAACACAGATACGCAGTATTTT. As protein: CASSPPGTRNTDTQYF. The chain recombines TRBV12-3 or TRBV12-4 with TRBJ2-3, with 8 bases lining up with TRBD2. The CDR3 runs 16 residues. V lost 5 bases, J lost 2 bases, and 9 bases stayed unmatched.

J is TRBJ2-3 and V is TRBV7-8; the D gene is possibly TRBD2 (6 bases). V was pared by 5 bases and J by 6 bases, with 18 bases between. The CDR3 loop spans 15 amino acids. Germline loops: CDR1 SGHVS, CDR2 FQNEAQ. CDR3 sequence reads: CASSKHSGTLDTQYF. CDR3 DNA sequence: TGTGCCAGCAGCAAACACTCGGGGACTTTGGATACGCAGTATTTT. The entire variable domain, with the rest obtained from reference TRBV7-8 and TRBJ2-3, is as follows: GAGVSQSPRYKVAKRGQDVALRCDPISGHVSLFWYQQALGQGPEFLTYFQNEAQLDKSGLPSDRFFAERPEGSVSTLKIQRTQQEDSAVYLCASSKHSGTLDTQYFGPGTRLTVL.

The J gene is TRBJ1-4, the V gene TRBV7-9; possible D gene TRBD1, 6 bases. Germline values: CDR1 SEHNR, CDR2 FQNEAQ (reference sequence). CDR3 length: 15 amino acids. V was cut by 0 bases and J by 8 bases, with 13 bases left in between. CDR3 loop: CASSLAYETGEKLFF. As DNA, the CDR3 is TGTGCCAGCAGCTTAGCCTACGAAACAGGGGAAAAACTGTTTTTT.

Regarding this clonotype: One base away lies a much larger clone, so this may be a sequencing read error. The genes are TRBV6-6 and TRBJ2-5, with D uncertain. The J call may be incorrect, as the DNA end agrees better with TRBJ2-7. CDR3 size: 13 residues. Germline CDR1 and CDR2: MNHNY and SVGAGI (reference sequence). The CDR3: CASSDSRNYEQYF. CDR3 bases: TGTGCCAGCAGTGACTCGAGGAACTACGAGCAGTACTTC.

As concerns this clonotype: Being one base from a much bigger clone, this may be a read error. The chain uses TRBV12-3 or TRBV12-4 and TRBJ2-5; 9 bases align to TRBD1. Trimming at V came to 7 bases and at J to 7 bases, leaving 10 bases not matched to a gene. CDR3 size: 14 residues. CDR3 sequence: CASMWTGVGGTQYF. As DNA, the CDR3 is TGTGCCAGCATGTGGACAGGGGTTGGAGGGACCCAGTACTTC.

This clonotype was observed a few times. CDR3 bases: TGTGCCAGCACCTCCGGGACTAGCGGGAGCCTAGGCACAGATACGCAGTATTTT. It encodes CASTSGTSGSLGTDTQYF. V usage is TRBV4-2 and J usage is TRBJ2-3, with 14 bases aligning to TRBD2. CDR1 is LGHNA, CDR2 YNFKEQ, per germline. Trimming removed 7 bases from V and 1 base from J; junction bases left unmatched: 10. The CDR3 is 18 amino acids.

The chain joins TRBV25-1 to TRBJ1-4; 8 bases fit TRBD1. This CDR3 spans 17 amino acids. J was trimmed by 3 bases and V by 4 bases; bases with no gene match: 10. Germline V gives CDR1 MGHDK, CDR2 SYGVNS. The CDR3 DNA follows: TGTGCCAGCAGTGCCTCCACCGGGACAGGCTCTAATGAAAAACTGTTTTTT. The encoded protein is CASSASTGTGSNEKLFF.

The table lists this clonotype with a few counts. CDR3 sequence (DNA): TGTGCCAGCAGCCAAGCCGCCAAGACCCAAGGGGAGACCCAGTACTTC. Translated: CASSQAAKTQGETQYF. This chain joins TRBV4-2 and TRBJ2-5; unclear D gene. The CDR3 runs 16 residues. CDR1 and CDR2 (germline): LGHNA, YNFKEQ. Trimming stripped 1 base from V and 5 bases from J, with 17 bases between.

The chain joins TRBV7-9 to TRBJ2-2, with D tentatively TRBD2 (5 bases). Trimming stripped 5 bases from V and 6 bases from J, with 13 bases between. The CDR3 spans 14 residues. Germline assignment: CDR1 SEHNR and CDR2 FQNEAQ (reference sequence). The CDR3 DNA is TGTGCCAGCAGCGTTGGGATGAGGGCCGGGGAGCTGTTTTTT. Its translation is CASSVGMRAGELFF.

The rearrangement links TRBV28 to TRBJ2-3, with D tentatively TRBD2 (6 bases). Germline V gene lookup returns CDR1 MDHEN and CDR2 SYDVKM. The CDR3 totals 15 residues. Trimming took off 4 bases at V and 1 base at J, with 12 bases between the two ends. The CDR3: CASSSPRRGTDTQYF. The CDR3 nucleotides are TGTGCCAGCAGTTCCCCACGGAGGGGCACAGATACGCAGTATTTT.

This rearrangement joins TRBV29-1 to TRBJ2-7, with D uncertain. This CDR3 is 13 amino acids long. V was clipped by 4 bases and J by 2 bases, with 12 bases between them. Germline CDR1 and CDR2: SQVTM and ANQGSEA. Here the CDR3 reads CSVATVFAYEQYF. The DNA of the CDR3 is TGCAGCGTTGCTACAGTCTTTGCCTACGAGCAGTACTTC.

This sequence joins TRBV5-5 and TRBJ2-5; D might be TRBD2 (5 bases). V lost 2 bases, J lost 3 bases, and 17 bases lay in between. CDR1 is SGHKS and CDR2 is YYEKEE in the germline V gene (reference sequence). This CDR3 is 16 amino acids long. CDR3 in DNA: TGTGCCAGCAGCTTAGATTGGACCCCGGGAAAAGAGACCCAGTACTTC. It encodes CASSLDWTPGKETQYF.

This clonotype occurred a few times. This chain's CDR3 is CASSSPASGGLDTQYF. The CDR3 nucleotides read TGTGCCAGCAGCTCACCGGCTAGCGGGGGGTTAGATACGCAGTATTTT. The rearrangement uses TRBV28 and TRBJ2-3, with 11 bases lining up with TRBD2. This CDR3 contains 16 residues. Germline-derived CDR1 and CDR2 are MDHEN and SYDVKM. V gave up 6 bases and J gave up 5 bases; unmatched junction bases: 10.

Worth noting for this clonotype: One junction end does not reproduce the germline sequence, and a read error may be involved. The rearrangement joins TRBV20-1 to TRBJ1-1; the match to TRBD1 covers 9 bases. Germline loops: CDR1 DFQATT, CDR2 SNEGSKA (reference sequence). This CDR3 is built from 18 residues. For the CDR3, the DNA is TGCAGTGCTAGATCACCGCTACAGGGGGCGTCGTGGAACACTGAAGTTTTCTTT. This translates into CSARSPLQGASWNTEVFF.

The chain uses TRBV7-2 and TRBJ2-7; 9 nucleotides line up with TRBD2. The CDR3 is made up of 16 amino acids. Germline V gene lookup returns CDR1 SGHTA and CDR2 FQGNSA. After removal of 1 base from V and 4 bases from J, the junction contained 8 bases not matched to a gene. The CDR3 protein is CASSLGGSGRGYEQYF. The DNA of the CDR3 is TGTGCCAGCAGCTTAGGGGGTAGCGGGAGAGGGTACGAGCAGTACTTC.

In this sample, this clonotype turned up many times. V and J are TRBV29-1 and TRBJ2-7; TRBD1 might be the D (6 bases). Per germline, CDR1 SQVTM and CDR2 ANQGSEA. V lost 5 bases and J lost 1, with 9 bases in between. This CDR3 has 12 residues. DNA for the CDR3: TGCAGCGTTTACACAGGGTCCTACGAGCAGTACTTC. This translates into CSVYTGSYEQYF.

V is TRBV20-1 and J is TRBJ1-6; tentative D call: TRBD1 (5 bases). This CDR3 region has 15 residues. The germline gives CDR1 DFQATT, CDR2 SNEGSKA (reference sequence). With 5 bases removed from V and 8 bases from J, the gap between germline ends came to 19 bases. The CDR3 coding sequence is TGCAGTGCTTTCGGCATCCCCGACAGAGATTCACCCCTCCACTTT. Translated: CSAFGIPDRDSPLHF.

In its sample, this clonotype was seen a few times. V is TRBV3-1 and J is TRBJ2-5, with 7 bases fitting TRBD2. The CDR3 has 13 amino acids. CDR1 is LGHDT, CDR2 YNNKEL, per germline (reference sequence). The V and J ends lost 5 bases and 11 bases, in that order; junction bases with no gene match: 11. CDR3 region: CASSFRGSQKQYF. CDR3 nucleotides: TGTGCCAGCAGCTTCCGCGGGAGCCAGAAGCAGTACTTC.